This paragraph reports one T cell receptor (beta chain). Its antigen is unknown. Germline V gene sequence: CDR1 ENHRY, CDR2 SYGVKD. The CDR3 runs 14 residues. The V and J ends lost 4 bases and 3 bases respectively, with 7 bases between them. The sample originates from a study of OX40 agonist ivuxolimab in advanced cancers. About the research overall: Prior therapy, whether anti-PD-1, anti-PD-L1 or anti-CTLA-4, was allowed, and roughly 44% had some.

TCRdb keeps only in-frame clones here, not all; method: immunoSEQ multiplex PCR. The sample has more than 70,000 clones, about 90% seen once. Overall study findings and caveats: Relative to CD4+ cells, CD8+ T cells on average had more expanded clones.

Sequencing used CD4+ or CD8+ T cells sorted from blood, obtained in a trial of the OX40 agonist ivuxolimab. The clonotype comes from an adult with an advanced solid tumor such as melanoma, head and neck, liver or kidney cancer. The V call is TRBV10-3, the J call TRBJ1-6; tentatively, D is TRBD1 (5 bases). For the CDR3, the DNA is TGTGCCATCAGTGCGGGGGTCTATAATTCACCCCTCCACTTT. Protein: CAISAGVYNSPLHF.